This T cell receptor (beta chain) was identified during a study of CD8+CD57+ T cells in acquired aplastic anemia. Whole-study context: An average of 3.2 ug of DNA was obtained from sorted CD4+ and CD8+ cells. Points from the study as a whole: It was found that about 31 CD8+ CDR3 sequences were shared between patients and controls.

V shed 6 bases and J shed 0 bases, with 13 bases lying between them. This CDR3 is 14 amino acids long. The germline V gene encodes CDR1 DFQATT and CDR2 SNEGSKA (reference sequence). TCR beta VDJ and CDR3 were profiled, and genomic DNA was the template. In TCRdb, the reads were re-called with MiXCR into one record per CDR3 protein. The sample has fewer than 250,000 distinct CDR3 sequences; approximately 45% are singletons. The sequenced patients had an expansion of CD8+CD57+ cells seen by flow cytometry. As a group, the patients uniformly had severe acquired aplastic anemia. Patients were treatment-naive when blood was sampled. In regard to this clonotype: Its antigen is still unknown.

This TCR derives from a human donor with aplastic anemia. This chain joins TRBV20-1 and TRBJ2-3; D remains unclear. Sequences were obtained from sorted CD4+, CD8+, or CD8+CD57+ T cells (not recorded which) from PBMCs. The CDR3 reads CSARPLRSTDTQYF. CDR3 bases: TGCAGTGCCCGACCACTGAGGAGCACAGATACGCAGTATTTT.